This T cell receptor (beta chain) was identified in a study of T cell responses to AZD1222 COVID-19 vaccine. With respect to this clone: Its antigen is as yet unknown.

The protocol was immunoSEQ multiplex PCR, while the TCRdb copy is restricted to in-frame clones and leaves out a portion. The data contain 250,000 to 300,000 clones, 90% to 95% of them singletons. Overall study findings and caveats: Spike-specific TCR breadth rose after two AZD1222 doses, and depth rose as well.

V gave up 4 bases and J gave up 3 bases, with 9 bases separating them. Germline CDR1 and CDR2: GTSNPN and SVGIG (reference sequence). CDR3 length: 12 amino acids. This TCR was recovered from an adult who received the AZD1222 COVID-19 vaccine. The chain joins TRBV30 to TRBJ1-2; possibly TRBD1 for D (5 bases). Sequencing used peripheral blood, obtained 28 days after the second AZD1222 dose. CDR3 DNA: TGTGCCTGGACGTGGGGGGACTATGGCTACACCTTC. Translated: CAWTWGDYGYTF.